This T cell receptor (beta chain) was identified during a study of identical twins. The CDR3 contains 14 residues. CDR1 and CDR2 from the germline V gene are DFQATT and SNEGSKA (reference sequence). Trimming pared 0 bases from V and 4 bases from J, leaving 12 bases between. Unique molecular identifiers were present on cDNA, and template switching added a universal primer site. TCRdb ran MiXCR on the 5' RACE reads and lists one entry per CDR3 protein. Of hundreds of thousands of distinct CDR3 sequences listed, 8.6% were seen once; the top ten hold 0.98%. Whole-study results and caveats: A cross-sectional statistical analysis, not follow-up of the same donors, supported the conclusions. Out-of-frame alpha sequences that twins shared showed excess low generation probability.

Many counts were recorded for this clonotype. The antigen remains undetermined. These data also featured in a second study, about yellow fever vaccine responses in identical twins.

This clonotype was obtained from a woman aged 18-29 years in good health. The chain uses TRBV20-1 and TRBJ1-2; D unclear. The specimen sequenced was PBMCs. The CDR3 DNA is TGCAGTGCTAGAGATATAGCCAGCGGCTATGGCTACACCTTC. It specifies CSARDIASGYGYTF.